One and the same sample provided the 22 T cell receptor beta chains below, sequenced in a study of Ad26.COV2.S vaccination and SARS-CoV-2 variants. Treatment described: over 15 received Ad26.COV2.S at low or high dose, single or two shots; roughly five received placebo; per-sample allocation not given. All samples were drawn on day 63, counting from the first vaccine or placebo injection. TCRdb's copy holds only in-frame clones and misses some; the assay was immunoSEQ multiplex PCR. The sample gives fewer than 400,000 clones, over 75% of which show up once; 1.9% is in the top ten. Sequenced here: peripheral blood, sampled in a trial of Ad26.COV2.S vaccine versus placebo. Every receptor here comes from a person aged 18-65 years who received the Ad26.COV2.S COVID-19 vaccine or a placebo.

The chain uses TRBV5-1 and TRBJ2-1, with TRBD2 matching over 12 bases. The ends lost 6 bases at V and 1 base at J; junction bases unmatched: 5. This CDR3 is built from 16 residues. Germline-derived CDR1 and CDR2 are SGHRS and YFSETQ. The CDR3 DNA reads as TGCGCCAGCACCCCGACTAGCGGGAGTTCCTACAATGAGCAGTTCTTC. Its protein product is CASTPTSGSSYNEQFF.

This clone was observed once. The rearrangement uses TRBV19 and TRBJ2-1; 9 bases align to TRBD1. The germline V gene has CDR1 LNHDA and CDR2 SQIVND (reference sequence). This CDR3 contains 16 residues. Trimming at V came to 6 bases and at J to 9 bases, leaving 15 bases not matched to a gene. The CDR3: CASRGPGQGRPLEQFF. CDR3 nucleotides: TGTGCCAGTAGGGGACCGGGACAGGGAAGGCCTCTTGAGCAGTTCTTC. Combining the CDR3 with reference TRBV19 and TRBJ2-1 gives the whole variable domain DGGITQSPKYLFRKEGQNVTLSCEQNLNHDAMYWYRQDPGQGLRLIYYSQIVNDFQKGDIAEGYSVSREKKESFPLTVTSAQKNPTAFYLCASRGPGQGRPLEQFFGPGTRLTVL.

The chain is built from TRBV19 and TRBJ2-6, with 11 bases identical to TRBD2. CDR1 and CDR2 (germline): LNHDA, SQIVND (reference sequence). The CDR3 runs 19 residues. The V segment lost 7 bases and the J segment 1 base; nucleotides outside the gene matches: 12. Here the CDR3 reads CASNPRLASGGSGANVLTF. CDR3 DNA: TGTGCCAGTAATCCGCGTTTGGCTAGCGGGGGGTCTGGGGCCAACGTCCTGACTTTC.

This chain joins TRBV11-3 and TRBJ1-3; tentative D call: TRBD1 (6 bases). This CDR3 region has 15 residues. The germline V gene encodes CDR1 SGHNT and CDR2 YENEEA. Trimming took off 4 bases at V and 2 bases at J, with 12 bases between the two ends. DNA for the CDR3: TGTGCCAGCAGCTCAAGACAGGCCCCTGGAAACACCATATATTTT. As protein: CASSSRQAPGNTIYF.

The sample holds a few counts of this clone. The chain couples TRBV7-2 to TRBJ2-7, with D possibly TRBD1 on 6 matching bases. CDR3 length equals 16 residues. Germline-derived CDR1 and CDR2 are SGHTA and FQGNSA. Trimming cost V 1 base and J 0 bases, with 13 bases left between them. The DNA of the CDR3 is TGTGCCAGCAGCTTAGTCGGGACACCGAGCTCCTACGAGCAGTACTTC. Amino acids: CASSLVGTPSSYEQYF.

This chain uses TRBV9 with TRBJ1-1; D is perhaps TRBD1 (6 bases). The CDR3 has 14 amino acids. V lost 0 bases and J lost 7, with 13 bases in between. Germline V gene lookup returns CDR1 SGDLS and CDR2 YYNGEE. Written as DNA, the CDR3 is TGTGCCAGCAGCGTAGGGGGGCAGTTTTTTGAAGCTTTCTTT. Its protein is CASSVGGQFFEAFF.

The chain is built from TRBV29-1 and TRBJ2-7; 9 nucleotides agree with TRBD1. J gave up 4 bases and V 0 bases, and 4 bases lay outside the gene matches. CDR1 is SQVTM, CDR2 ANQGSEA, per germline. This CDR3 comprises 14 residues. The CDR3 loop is CSVEEQGARYEQYF. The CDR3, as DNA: TGCAGCGTTGAAGAACAGGGGGCTCGGTACGAGCAGTACTTC.

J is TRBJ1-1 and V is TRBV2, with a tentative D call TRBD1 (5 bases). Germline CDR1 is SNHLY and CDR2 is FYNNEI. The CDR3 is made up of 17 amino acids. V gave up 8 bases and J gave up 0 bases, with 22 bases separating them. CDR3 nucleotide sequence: TGTGCCAGCTCCTTGGGGGTAGGGGCCCTGATGAACACTGAAGCTTTCTTT. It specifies CASSLGVGALMNTEAFF.

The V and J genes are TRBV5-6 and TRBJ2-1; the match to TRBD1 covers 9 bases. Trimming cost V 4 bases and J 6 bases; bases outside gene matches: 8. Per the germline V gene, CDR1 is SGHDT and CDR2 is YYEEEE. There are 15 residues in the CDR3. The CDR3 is CASSAGTGYPNEQFF. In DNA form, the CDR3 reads TGTGCCAGCAGCGCCGGGACAGGGTATCCCAATGAGCAGTTCTTC.

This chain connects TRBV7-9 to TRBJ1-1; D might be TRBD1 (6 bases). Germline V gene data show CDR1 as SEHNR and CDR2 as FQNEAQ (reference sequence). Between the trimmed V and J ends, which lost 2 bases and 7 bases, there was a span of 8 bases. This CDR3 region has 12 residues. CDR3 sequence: CASSLQQGEAFF. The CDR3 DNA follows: TGTGCCAGCAGCTTACAACAGGGTGAAGCTTTCTTT.

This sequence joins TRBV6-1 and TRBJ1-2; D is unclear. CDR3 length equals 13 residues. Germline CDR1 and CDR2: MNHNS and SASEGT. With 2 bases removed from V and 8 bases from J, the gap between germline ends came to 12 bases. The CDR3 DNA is TGTGCCAGCAGTGAAAATATCGACCAGGGCTACACCTTC. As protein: CASSENIDQGYTF.

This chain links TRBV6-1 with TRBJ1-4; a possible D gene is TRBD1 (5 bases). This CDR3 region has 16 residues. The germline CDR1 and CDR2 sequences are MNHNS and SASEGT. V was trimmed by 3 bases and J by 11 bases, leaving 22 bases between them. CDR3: CASSDSGSRGTGKLFF. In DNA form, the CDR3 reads TGTGCCAGCAGTGATTCAGGGTCGAGGGGTACTGGGAAACTGTTTTTT.

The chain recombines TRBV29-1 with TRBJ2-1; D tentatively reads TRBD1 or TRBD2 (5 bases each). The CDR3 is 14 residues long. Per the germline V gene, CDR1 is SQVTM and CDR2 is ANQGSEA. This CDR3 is CGGRGGSSYNEQFF. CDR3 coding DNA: TGCGGGGGACGAGGCGGTTCCTCCTACAATGAGCAGTTCTTC.

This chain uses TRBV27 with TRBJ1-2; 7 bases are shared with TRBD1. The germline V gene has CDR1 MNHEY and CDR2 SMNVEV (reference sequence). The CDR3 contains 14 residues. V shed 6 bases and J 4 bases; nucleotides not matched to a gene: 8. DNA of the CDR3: TGTGCCAGCAGCCCGGGACAGCTATTCTATGGCTACACCTTC. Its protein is CASSPGQLFYGYTF.

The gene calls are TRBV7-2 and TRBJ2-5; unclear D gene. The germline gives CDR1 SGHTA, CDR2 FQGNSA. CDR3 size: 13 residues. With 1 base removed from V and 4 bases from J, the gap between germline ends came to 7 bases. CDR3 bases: TGTGCCAGCAGCTTAGGGATAGGAGAGACCCAGTACTTC. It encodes CASSLGIGETQYF.

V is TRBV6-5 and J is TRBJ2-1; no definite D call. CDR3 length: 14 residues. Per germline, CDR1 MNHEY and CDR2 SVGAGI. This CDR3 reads CGVVEGLSYNEQFF. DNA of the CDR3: TGTGGGGTGGTGGAAGGGCTGTCCTACAATGAGCAGTTCTTC.

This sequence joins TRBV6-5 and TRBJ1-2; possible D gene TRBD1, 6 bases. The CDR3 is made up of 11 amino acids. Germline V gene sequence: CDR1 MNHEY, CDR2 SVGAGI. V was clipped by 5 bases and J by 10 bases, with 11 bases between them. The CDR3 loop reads CASSHRAVYTF. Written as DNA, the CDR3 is TGTGCCAGCAGTCACAGGGCGGTCTACACCTTC.

The CDR3 loop reads CAWSASPGYSPLHF. CDR3 sequence (DNA): TGTGCCTGGAGTGCCTCGCCAGGATATTCACCCCTCCACTTT. The V call is TRBV30, the J call TRBJ1-6; the D is unclear. The CDR3 is 14 residues long. V gave up 1 base and J gave up 8 bases, with 12 bases separating them. The germline gives CDR1 GTSNPN, CDR2 SVGIG (reference sequence). Drawing the rest from reference TRBV30 and TRBJ1-6, the complete variable domain is SQTIHQWPATLVQPVGSPLSLECTVEGTSNPNLYWYRQAAGRGLQLLFYSVGIGQISSEVPQNLSASRPQDRQFILSSKKLLLSDSGFYLCAWSASPGYSPLHFGNGTRLTVT.

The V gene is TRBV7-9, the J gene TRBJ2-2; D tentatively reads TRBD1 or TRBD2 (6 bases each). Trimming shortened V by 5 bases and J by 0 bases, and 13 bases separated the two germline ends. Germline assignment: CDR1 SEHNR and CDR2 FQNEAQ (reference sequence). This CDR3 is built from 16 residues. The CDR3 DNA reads TGTGCCAGCAGCGGAGGGGGAGTAGCGAACACCGGGGAGCTGTTTTTT. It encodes CASSGGGVANTGELFF.

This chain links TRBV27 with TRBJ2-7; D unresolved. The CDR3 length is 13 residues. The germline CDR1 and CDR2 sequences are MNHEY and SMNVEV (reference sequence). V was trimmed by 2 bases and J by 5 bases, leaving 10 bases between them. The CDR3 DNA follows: TGTGCCAGCAGTTTACGGGCCACCCACGAGCAGTACTTC. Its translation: CASSLRATHEQYF.

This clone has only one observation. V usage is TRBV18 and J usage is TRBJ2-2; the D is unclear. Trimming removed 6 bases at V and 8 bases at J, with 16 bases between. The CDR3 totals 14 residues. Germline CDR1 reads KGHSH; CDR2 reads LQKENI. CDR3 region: CASSRTQEAGELFF. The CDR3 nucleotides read TGTGCCAGCTCCCGCACCCAAGAAGCAGGGGAGCTGTTTTTT.

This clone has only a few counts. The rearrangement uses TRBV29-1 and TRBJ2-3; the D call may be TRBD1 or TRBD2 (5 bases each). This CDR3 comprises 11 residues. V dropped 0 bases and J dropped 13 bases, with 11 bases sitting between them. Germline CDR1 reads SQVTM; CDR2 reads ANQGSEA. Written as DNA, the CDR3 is TGCAGCGTTGAAGACCCCGGGACGGAGTATTTT. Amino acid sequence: CSVEDPGTEYF.